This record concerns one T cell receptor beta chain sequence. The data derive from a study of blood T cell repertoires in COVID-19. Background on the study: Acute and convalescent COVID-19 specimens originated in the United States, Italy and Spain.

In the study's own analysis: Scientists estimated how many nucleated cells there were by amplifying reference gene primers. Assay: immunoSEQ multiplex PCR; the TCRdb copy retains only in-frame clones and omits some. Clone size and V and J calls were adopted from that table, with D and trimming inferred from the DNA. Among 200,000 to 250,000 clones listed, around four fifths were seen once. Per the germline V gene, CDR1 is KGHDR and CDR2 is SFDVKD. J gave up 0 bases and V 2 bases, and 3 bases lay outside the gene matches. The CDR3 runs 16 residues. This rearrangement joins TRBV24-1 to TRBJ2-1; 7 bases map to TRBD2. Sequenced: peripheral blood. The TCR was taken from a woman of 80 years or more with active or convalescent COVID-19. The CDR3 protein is CATSDYLAVSYNEQFF. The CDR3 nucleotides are TGTGCCACCAGTGATTATCTAGCGGTCTCCTACAATGAGCAGTTCTTC.